Below, 3 T cell receptor beta chains from the same sample are listed, as sequenced in a study of blood T cell repertoires in COVID-19. Profiling relied on immunoSEQ multiplex PCR, and the TCRdb table lists in-frame clones only, not all of them. This sample yields some 150,000 clones, of which more than 80% are seen a single time; 15% belongs to the top ten. The sequenced material came from peripheral blood. All receptors derive from a woman in her 40s with acute or convalescent COVID-19.

This chain uses TRBV5-6 with TRBJ2-2; 8 bases are a match to TRBD1. This CDR3 spans 16 amino acids. Trimming took 4 bases from V and 7 from J; bases not matched to a gene: 12. Germline loops: CDR1 SGHDT, CDR2 YYEEEE. This chain's CDR3 is CASSPDGQGIDGELFF. The DNA of the CDR3 is TGTGCCAGCAGCCCAGACGGACAGGGAATCGACGGGGAGCTGTTTTTT. The complete variable domain, with remaining parts taken from reference TRBV5-6 and TRBJ2-2, reads DAGVTQSPTHLIKTRGQQVTLRCSPKSGHDTVSWYQQALGQGPQFIFQYYEEEERQRGNFPDRFSGHQFPNYSSELNVNALLLGDSALYLCASSPDGQGIDGELFFGEGSRLTVL.

The count of this clone is one. The chain carries TRBV27 and TRBJ1-4; 7 bases line up with TRBD1. The CDR3 runs 12 residues. Germline values: CDR1 MNHEY, CDR2 SMNVEV (reference sequence). The V gene end was trimmed by 3 bases and the J gene end by 11 bases; junction bases not matched to a gene: 3. This CDR3 reads CASSLPDRKLFF. The CDR3 region has the DNA TGTGCCAGCAGTTTGCCGGACAGGAAACTGTTTTTT.

This clone was seen just once. J is TRBJ2-5 and V is TRBV3-1 (or the pseudogene TRBV3-2); 13 nucleotides line up with TRBD2. After removal of 3 bases from V and 7 bases from J, the junction contained 8 bases not matched to a gene. Germline assignment: CDR1 LGHDT and CDR2 YNNKEL (reference sequence). The CDR3 runs 16 residues. In DNA, the CDR3 is TGTGCCAGCAGCCATACTAGCGGGGGGGCCGCGGGGACCCAGTACTTC. It is translated as CASSHTSGGAAGTQYF.